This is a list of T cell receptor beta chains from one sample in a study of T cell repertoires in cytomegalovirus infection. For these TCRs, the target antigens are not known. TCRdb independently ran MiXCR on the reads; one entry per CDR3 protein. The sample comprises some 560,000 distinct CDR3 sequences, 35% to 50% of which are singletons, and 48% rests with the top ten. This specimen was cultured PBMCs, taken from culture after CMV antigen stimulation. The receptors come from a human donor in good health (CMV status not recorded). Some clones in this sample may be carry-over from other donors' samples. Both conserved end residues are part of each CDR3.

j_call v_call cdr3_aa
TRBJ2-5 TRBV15 CATSRATGAQETQYF
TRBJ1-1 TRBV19 CASTETGGEAFF
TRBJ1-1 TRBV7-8 CASSLFLGAVLRGTEAFF
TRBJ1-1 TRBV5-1 CASNPEWAGDTEAFF
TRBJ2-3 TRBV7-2 CASAGANTQYF
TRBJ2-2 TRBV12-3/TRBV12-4 CASGSGELFF
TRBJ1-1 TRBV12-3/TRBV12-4 CASRLAGTGDTEAFF
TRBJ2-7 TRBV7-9 CASSLGPTDYEQYF
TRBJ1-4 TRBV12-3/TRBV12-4 CASEGSNEKLFF
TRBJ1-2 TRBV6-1 CASSLPDSASNYGYTF
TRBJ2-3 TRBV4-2 CASSHTLPRASDTQYF
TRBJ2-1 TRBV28 CASSLEVAGGLGDEQFF
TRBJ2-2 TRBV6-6 CASRSAFTGELFF
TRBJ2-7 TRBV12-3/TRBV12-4 CASSFQDRVDEQYF
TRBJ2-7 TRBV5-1 CASTHLPGQVTYEQYF
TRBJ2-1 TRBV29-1 CSAAVAGVGNEQFF
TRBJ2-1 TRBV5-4 CASSRDSPGEQFF
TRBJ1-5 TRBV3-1 CASSQGSPLGNQPQHF
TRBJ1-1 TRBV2 CASRPVAQEAFF
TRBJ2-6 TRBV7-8 CASSSGLAGAYSGANVLTF
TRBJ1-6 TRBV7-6 CASSLGAGGDSPLHF
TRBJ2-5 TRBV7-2 CASSLVSGKQETQYF
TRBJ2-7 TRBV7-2 CASSSNPGREQYF
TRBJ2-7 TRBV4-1 CASSPRTGYYEQYF
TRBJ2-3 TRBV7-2 CASSLGAGADTQYF
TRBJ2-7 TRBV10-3 CAIGWTSGGPTYEQYF
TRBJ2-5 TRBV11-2 CASSPTSF
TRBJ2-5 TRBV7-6 CASSLLARGNQETQYF
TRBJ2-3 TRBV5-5 CASILLGGRTDTQYF
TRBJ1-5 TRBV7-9 CASSFDRGPQHF
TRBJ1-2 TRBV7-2 CASSQGAQNYGYTF
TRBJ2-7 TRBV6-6 CASSYPGQGAHEQYF
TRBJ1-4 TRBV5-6 CASTHLNGAQRLFF
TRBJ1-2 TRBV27 CASSLSPGPNYGYTF
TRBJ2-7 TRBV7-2 CASSLGGAALSYEQYF
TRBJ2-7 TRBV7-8 CASSLGTIEYYEQYF